This T cell receptor (beta chain) was sequenced in a study of blood T cell repertoires in COVID-19. Study overall: Donors in the United States, Italy and Spain gave samples during acute or convalescent COVID-19. Sample material is recorded as cDNA or gDNA derived from T cells, B-cell-depleted T cells, or PBMCs.

The repertoire was sequenced with immunoSEQ multiplex PCR; TCRdb's copy has only in-frame clones and lacks some. The repertoire holds around 300,000 clones, with roughly 90% as singletons. V lost 0 bases, J lost 2 bases, and 6 bases stayed unmatched. The CDR3 totals 16 residues. Germline loops: CDR1 SGHRS, CDR2 YFSETQ. Those enrolled, adults aged about 18 to 89 years, came from under 25 US areas. The V and J genes are TRBV5-1 and TRBJ1-2, with 8 bases lining up with TRBD1. This clonotype was sampled from a young woman with acute COVID-19. Input material: PBMCs or T cells enriched from blood (not recorded which). CDR3 sequence reads: CASSLAAQGGNYGYTF. In nucleotides, the CDR3 is TGCGCCAGCAGCTTGGCCGCACAGGGGGGGAACTATGGCTACACCTTC.